The rows below give T cell receptor beta chains drawn from one sample of a study of T-cell memory formation after mild COVID-19. TCRdb recomputed calls from the 5' RACE reads with MiXCR, one row per CDR3 protein. The data show under 250,000 distinct CDR3 sequences, roughly 30% seen once. The specimen was PBMCs or a T cell subset sorted from them (not recorded which). The receptor source for this set is an adult woman who had mild COVID-19 (a few samples of this study predate the infection). Cell type and time point are not known. Each CDR3 is given without its conserved first and last residue. Each record gives: V gene, J gene, D gene, clone size, CDR3 length, CDR3 protein. A D gene is named only where the DNA matches it firmly. Part of the rows lack a size; the others show once, few, many or a class for expanded clones.

TRBV2	TRBJ1-5	.	few	13	ASSEGQGSNQPQH
TRBV7-6	TRBJ2-1	TRBD1	few	14	ASSQLPRQGLNEQF
TRBV5-1	TRBJ2-1	TRBD2	.	13	ASSPVGEGHYEQF
TRBV12-3/TRBV12-4	TRBJ2-5	.	few	13	ASSLIGGARETQY
TRBV29-1	TRBJ2-5	TRBD1	.	13	SVGILGQGQETQY
TRBV2	TRBJ2-3	.	.	11	ASSVETPDTQY
TRBV5-1	TRBJ2-2	TRBD2	few	14	ASKEPGLASYGELF
TRBV9	TRBJ2-5	TRBD2	few	13	ASSPKRGGLETQY
TRBV7-9	TRBJ2-7	TRBD1	few	15	ASSSIDRGRPSYEQY
TRBV2	TRBJ2-4	.	.	11	ASSEGARNIQY
TRBV7-9	TRBJ1-2	.	few	12	ASSPRGDYYGYT
TRBV7-2	TRBJ2-3	.	.	14	ASSRGGVVSTDTQY
TRBV6-5	TRBJ1-3	.	.	11	ASRPSSGNTIY
TRBV7-9	TRBJ1-2	TRBD1	few	13	ASSLAGQAYYGYT
TRBV5-4	TRBJ2-1	TRBD2	.	13	ASTSGGPNDNEQF
TRBV19	TRBJ2-5	.	.	11	ASTTRDGETQY
TRBV7-2	TRBJ2-7	TRBD2	few	16	ASSRTSGSALSGYEQY
TRBV12-3/TRBV12-4	TRBJ2-5	.	.	12	ASRGLLGTETQY
TRBV9	TRBJ2-5	.	.	10	ASSVGSETQY
TRBV25-1	TRBJ2-2	TRBD1	many	14	ASSDLTGPNTGELF
TRBV11-2	TRBJ2-7	.	.	13	ASCYTHLGPYEQY
TRBV30	TRBJ2-2	.	few	14	AWSVRSKANTGELF
TRBV7-9	TRBJ2-1	TRBD2	few	13	ASSPGTSGENEQF
TRBV20-1	TRBJ1-6	.	.	12	SQRGNSYNSPLH
TRBV20-1	TRBJ2-3	.	.	12	SARRGQLTDTQY
TRBV20-1	TRBJ2-7	.	few	15	SARDLMGGDRPYEQY
TRBV15	TRBJ1-2	.	few	12	ATSRDLGNYGYT
TRBV5-1	TRBJ1-1	.	few	11	ASSPDPLAEAF
TRBV5-1	TRBJ2-2	.	few	12	ASSVVQNTGELF
TRBV3-1	TRBJ2-3	.	.	12	ASSQGHGSDTQY
TRBV5-1	TRBJ2-7	.	.	12	ASSLSGQAYEQY
TRBV5-5	TRBJ2-7	.	.	14	ASSLAGEASTYEQY
TRBV2	TRBJ2-2	TRBD1	.	15	ASSVSQGDTNTGELF
TRBV6-2/TRBV6-3	TRBJ2-6	TRBD2	few	16	ASSRASGRASGANVLT
TRBV14	TRBJ2-1	.	.	11	ASSQARYNEQF
TRBV14	TRBJ2-1	TRBD2	.	12	ASTSGTSYNEQF
TRBV4-1	TRBJ2-5	.	.	13	ASSQIAGPQETQY
TRBV20-1	TRBJ1-5	TRBD1	.	12	SGARGTRGQPQH
TRBV5-8	TRBJ2-7	TRBD1	few	13	ASSYQTGSVYEQY
TRBV27	TRBJ2-1	.	few	11	ASSLSEGNEQF
TRBV7-8	TRBJ2-7	.	.	12	ASSQRTDTYEQY